One sample yielded the 12 T cell receptor beta chains listed below, sequenced in a study of response to subunit inactivated influenza vaccine. In TCRdb, the RT-PCR reads were re-called with MiXCR into one record per CDR3 protein. The table lists about 530,000 distinct CDR3 sequences, over 10% of them singletons, with under 15% in the top ten. The sample in question was PBMCs from blood, obtained 40 to 50 days after vaccination. These receptors were collected from a man aged 50 or older who received an inactivated influenza vaccine.

The chain has TRBV29-1 and TRBJ2-7; D uncertain. CDR3 size: 12 residues. Germline lookup yields CDR1 SQVTM and CDR2 ANQGSEA. V was clipped by 2 bases and J by 3 bases, with 8 bases between them. CDR3 bases: TGCAGCGTTGAACTAGGTAACTACGAGCAGTACTTC. The encoded protein is CSVELGNYEQYF.

J is TRBJ1-4 and V is TRBV11-2, with D unclear. Deletions cut 6 bases from V and 5 bases from J, with 13 bases between. Germline V gene sequence: CDR1 SGHAT, CDR2 FQNNGV. This CDR3 has 14 amino acids. In DNA form, the CDR3 reads TGTGCCAGCAGTTACAGAAAACCAAATGAAAAACTGTTTTTT. Its translation: CASSYRKPNEKLFF.

This clonotype was seen a few times. The chain is built from TRBV18 and TRBJ2-3; no reliable D call. Germline V gene lookup returns CDR1 KGHSH and CDR2 LQKENI. The CDR3 runs 15 residues. V lost 3 bases to trimming and J lost 1 base, with 11 bases between them. CDR3 nucleotides: TGTGCCAGCTCACCGCTTCGAAAGGGCACAGATACGCAGTATTTT. It is translated as CASSPLRKGTDTQYF.

This sequence joins TRBV28 and TRBJ2-1; 8 bases are a match to TRBD1. Looked up from germline, CDR1 is MDHEN and CDR2 is SYDVKM. The J segment lost 6 bases and the V segment lost 6 bases, leaving 7 bases of the junction unmatched. This CDR3 has 14 residues. The CDR3 sequence is CASSPGQVGNEQFF. CDR3 DNA sequence: TGTGCCAGCAGCCCGGGACAGGTGGGCAATGAGCAGTTCTTC.

The table lists this clonotype with a few counts. This chain uses TRBV6-5 with TRBJ1-1, with 7 bases identical to TRBD1. Germline CDR1 and CDR2: MNHEY and SVGAGI. The CDR3 sequence is 16 residues long. With 0 bases clipped from V and 3 bases from J, the junction kept 7 bases outside the gene matches. DNA for the CDR3: TGTGCCAGCAGTTACTCGGAGGGGGCAGTTGACACTGAAGCTTTCTTT. Protein sequence: CASSYSEGAVDTEAFF.

This clonotype came up a few times. The chain joins TRBV12-3 or TRBV12-4 to TRBJ1-2; D gene ambiguous. Trimming removed 2 bases at V and 5 bases at J, with 9 bases between. This CDR3 is 13 amino acids long. The CDR3: CASSLPPGYGYTF. CDR3 DNA: TGTGCCAGCAGTTTACCACCAGGATATGGCTACACCTTC.

The rearrangement uses TRBV28 and TRBJ2-5, with TRBD2 matching over 12 bases. Germline CDR1 and CDR2: MDHEN and SYDVKM. The CDR3 runs to 15 residues. Trimming took 7 bases from V and 1 from J; bases not matched to a gene: 4. CDR3 residues: CASTWTSGAQETQYF. The CDR3 DNA sequence: TGTGCCAGCACCTGGACTAGCGGGGCCCAAGAGACCCAGTACTTC.

This clonotype was detected only a few times. V and J are TRBV7-9 and TRBJ2-4, with 14 nucleotides matching TRBD2. Germline assignment: CDR1 SEHNR and CDR2 FQNEAQ (reference sequence). This CDR3 comprises 15 residues. The ends lost 7 bases at V and 7 bases at J; junction bases unmatched: 6. CDR3 sequence: CASTKTSGGENIQYF. CDR3 bases: TGTGCCAGCACAAAGACTAGCGGGGGGGAGAACATTCAGTACTTC.

This clonotype occurred a few times. The rearrangement uses TRBV3-1 and TRBJ1-5; 7 bases line up with TRBD1. The V segment lost 4 bases and the J segment 4 bases; nucleotides outside the gene matches: 7. Germline V lookup: CDR1 LGHDT, CDR2 YNNKEL (reference sequence). The CDR3 covers 15 residues. CDR3 in amino acids: CASSLGQRPNQPQHF. The CDR3 region has the DNA TGTGCCAGCAGCCTGGGACAGCGACCTAATCAGCCCCAGCATTTT.

This clonotype was counted ten times or more. V gene TRBV11-1 combines with J gene TRBJ2-7; 14 nucleotides align to TRBD2. CDR1 and CDR2 from the germline V gene are SGHAT and FQDESV (reference sequence). The CDR3 runs to 19 residues. With V trimmed by 4 bases and J by 4 bases, 15 bases remained unmatched. The CDR3 nucleotides are TGTGCCAGCAGCTCGTCTCTTACCGGGACTAGCGGGAGTATTTACGAGCAGTACTTC. Its protein product is CASSSSLTGTSGSIYEQYF.

The chain is built from TRBV4-2 and TRBJ2-5, with 13 bases fitting TRBD2. The CDR3 is 17 amino acids. V shed 1 base and J 2 bases; nucleotides not matched to a gene: 4. Germline values: CDR1 LGHNA, CDR2 YNFKEQ. The CDR3: CASSQALAGGLQETQYF. The CDR3 DNA reads as TGTGCCAGCAGCCAAGCACTAGCGGGGGGGCTTCAAGAGACCCAGTACTTC.

This clonotype was found a few times. The chain employs TRBV15 and TRBJ2-7; 8 bases line up with TRBD1. The CDR3 has 13 residues. CDR1 and CDR2 (germline): LNHNV, YYDKDF (reference sequence). The trim removed 4 bases at V and 4 bases at J, leaving 3 bases unmatched. The CDR3: CATSNRDRYEQYF. In DNA form, the CDR3 reads TGTGCCACCAGCAACCGGGACAGGTACGAGCAGTACTTC. Complete variable domain (other parts from reference TRBV15 and TRBJ2-7): DAMVIQNPRYQVTQFGKPVTLSCSQTLNHNVMYWYQQKSSQAPKLLFHYYDKDFNNEADTPDNFQSRRPNTSFCFLDIRSPGLGDTAMYLCATSNRDRYEQYFGPGTRLTVT.